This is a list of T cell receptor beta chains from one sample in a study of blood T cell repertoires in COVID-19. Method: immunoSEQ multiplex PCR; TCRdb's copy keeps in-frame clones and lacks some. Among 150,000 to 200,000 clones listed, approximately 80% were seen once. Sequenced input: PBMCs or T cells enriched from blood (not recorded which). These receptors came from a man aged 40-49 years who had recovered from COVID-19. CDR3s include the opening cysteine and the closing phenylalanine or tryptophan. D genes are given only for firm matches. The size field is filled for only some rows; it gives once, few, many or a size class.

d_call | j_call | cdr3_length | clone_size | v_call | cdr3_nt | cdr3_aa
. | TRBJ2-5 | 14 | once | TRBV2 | TGTGCCAGCAGACCCAGGGCCCCTTTGGAGACCCAGTACTTC | CASRPRAPLETQYF
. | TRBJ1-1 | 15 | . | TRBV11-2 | TGTGCCAGCAGCTTAGGACCGTTCCGGGACACTGAAGCTTTCTTT | CASSLGPFRDTEAFF
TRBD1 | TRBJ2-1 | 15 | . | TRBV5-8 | TGTGCCAGCAGCCACCGGGACAGGGGAGGCAATGAGCAGTTCTTC | CASSHRDRGGNEQFF
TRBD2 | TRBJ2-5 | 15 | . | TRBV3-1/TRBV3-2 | TGTGCCAGCAGCCAAGGTCCCTCGGGAGGTGAGACCCAGTACTTC | CASSQGPSGGETQYF
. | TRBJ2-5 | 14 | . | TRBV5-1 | TGCGCCAGCAGCTTGGTACAGAGGGAAGAGACCCAGTACTTC | CASSLVQREETQYF
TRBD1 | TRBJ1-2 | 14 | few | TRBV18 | TGTGCCAGCTCACTGACGGGGACAGGGGATGGCTACACCTTC | CASSLTGTGDGYTF
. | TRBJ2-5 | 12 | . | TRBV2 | TGTGCCAGCAGGGGGCAGGGGGAGACCCAGTACTTC | CASRGQGETQYF
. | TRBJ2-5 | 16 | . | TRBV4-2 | TGTGCCAGCAGCCAAGATTTTAAGGCAGGCAGAGAGACCCAGTACTTC | CASSQDFKAGRETQYF
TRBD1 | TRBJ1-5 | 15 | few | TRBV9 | TGTGCCAGCAGCGCGTCGGGACAGGGGAGACAGCCCCAGCATTTT | CASSASGQGRQPQHF
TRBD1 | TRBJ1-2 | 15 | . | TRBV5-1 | TGCGCCAGCAGGAGATCGACAGGGGCGTTGGGTGGCTACACCTTC | CASRRSTGALGGYTF
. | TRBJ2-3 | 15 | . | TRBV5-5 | TGTGCCAGCAGCTTGGGACAGCTTAGCACAGATACGCAGTATTTT | CASSLGQLSTDTQYF
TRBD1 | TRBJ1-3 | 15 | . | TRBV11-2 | TGTGCCAGCAGCTTAGGAGGGGGCGCGGGAAACACCATATATTTT | CASSLGGGAGNTIYF
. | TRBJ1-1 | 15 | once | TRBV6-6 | TGTGCCAGCAGTTACGTTGAGGGGGGGACCCCCGAAGCTTTCTTT | CASSYVEGGTPEAFF
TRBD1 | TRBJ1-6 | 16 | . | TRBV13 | TGTGCCAGCAGCCAACGGACAGGGGTTGGATTTTCACCCCTCCACTTT | CASSQRTGVGFSPLHF
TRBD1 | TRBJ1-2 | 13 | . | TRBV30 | TGTGCCTGGGCGACAGGGGGCGGCTATGGCTACACCTTC | CAWATGGGYGYTF
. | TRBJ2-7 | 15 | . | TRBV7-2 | TGTGCCAGCAGCTCGTACAGGGCTTATGCGTCCGAGCAGTACTTC | CASSSYRAYASEQYF
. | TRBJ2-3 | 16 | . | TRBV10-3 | TGTGCCATCAGTGAGTCGGGAAGGGGATCCACAGATACGCAGTATTTT | CAISESGRGSTDTQYF
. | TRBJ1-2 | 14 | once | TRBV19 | TGTGCCAGTAGGAAAGGGGGTCTTAACTATGGCTACACCTTC | CASRKGGLNYGYTF
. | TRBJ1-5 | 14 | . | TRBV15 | TGTGCCACCAGCAGAGATGAGGGTAAGAAGCCCCAGCATTTT | CATSRDEGKKPQHF
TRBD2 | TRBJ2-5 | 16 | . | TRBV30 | TGTGCCTGGAGTGGACTAGCGGGGGGAGCCCAAGAGACCCAGTACTTC | CAWSGLAGGAQETQYF
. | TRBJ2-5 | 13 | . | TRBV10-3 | TGTGCCATCACCTCGGACACGGAGGGGACCCAGTACTTC | CAITSDTEGTQYF
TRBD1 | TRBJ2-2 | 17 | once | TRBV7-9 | TGTGCCAGCAGCTTACCGCCGGGACAGGATAACACCGGGGAGCTGTTTTTT | CASSLPPGQDNTGELFF
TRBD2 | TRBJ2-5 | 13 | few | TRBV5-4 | TGTGCCGGCCACCGGACTAGTAAAGAGACCCAGTACTTC | CAGHRTSKETQYF
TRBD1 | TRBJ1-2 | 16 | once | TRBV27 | TGTGCCAGCAGTTTAGGTTACCGGACAGGGTACCATGGCTACACCTTC | CASSLGYRTGYHGYTF
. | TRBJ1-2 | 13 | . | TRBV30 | TGTGCCTGGAGTGTACCGGGGGGCTATGGCTACACCTTC | CAWSVPGGYGYTF
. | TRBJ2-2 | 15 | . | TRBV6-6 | TGTGCCAGCACCACCCACGGGGTGAACACCGGGGAGCTGTTTTTT | CASTTHGVNTGELFF
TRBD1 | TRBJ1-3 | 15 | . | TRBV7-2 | TGTGCCAGCAATTCTGAGCCCGGGGCAGGGGGTCGCATATATTTT | CASNSEPGAGGRIYF
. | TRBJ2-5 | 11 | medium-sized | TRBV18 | TGTGCCAGCTCAGAGTGGGAGACCCAGTACTTC | CASSEWETQYF
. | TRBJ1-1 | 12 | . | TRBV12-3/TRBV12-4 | TGTGCTAAGGGAGAGGGAGACACTGAAGCTTTCTTT | CAKGEGDTEAFF
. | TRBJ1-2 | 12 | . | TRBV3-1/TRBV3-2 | TGTGCCAGCTCCGACATATCCTATGGCTACACCTTC | CASSDISYGYTF
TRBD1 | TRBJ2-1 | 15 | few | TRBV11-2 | TGTGCCAGCAGCTCCCCCGGGAGGGGACAGGGGGCGCAGTTCTTC | CASSSPGRGQGAQFF
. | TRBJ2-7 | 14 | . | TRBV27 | TGTGCCAGCAGTGGACTGGGGGGTTCCTACGAGCAGTACTTC | CASSGLGGSYEQYF